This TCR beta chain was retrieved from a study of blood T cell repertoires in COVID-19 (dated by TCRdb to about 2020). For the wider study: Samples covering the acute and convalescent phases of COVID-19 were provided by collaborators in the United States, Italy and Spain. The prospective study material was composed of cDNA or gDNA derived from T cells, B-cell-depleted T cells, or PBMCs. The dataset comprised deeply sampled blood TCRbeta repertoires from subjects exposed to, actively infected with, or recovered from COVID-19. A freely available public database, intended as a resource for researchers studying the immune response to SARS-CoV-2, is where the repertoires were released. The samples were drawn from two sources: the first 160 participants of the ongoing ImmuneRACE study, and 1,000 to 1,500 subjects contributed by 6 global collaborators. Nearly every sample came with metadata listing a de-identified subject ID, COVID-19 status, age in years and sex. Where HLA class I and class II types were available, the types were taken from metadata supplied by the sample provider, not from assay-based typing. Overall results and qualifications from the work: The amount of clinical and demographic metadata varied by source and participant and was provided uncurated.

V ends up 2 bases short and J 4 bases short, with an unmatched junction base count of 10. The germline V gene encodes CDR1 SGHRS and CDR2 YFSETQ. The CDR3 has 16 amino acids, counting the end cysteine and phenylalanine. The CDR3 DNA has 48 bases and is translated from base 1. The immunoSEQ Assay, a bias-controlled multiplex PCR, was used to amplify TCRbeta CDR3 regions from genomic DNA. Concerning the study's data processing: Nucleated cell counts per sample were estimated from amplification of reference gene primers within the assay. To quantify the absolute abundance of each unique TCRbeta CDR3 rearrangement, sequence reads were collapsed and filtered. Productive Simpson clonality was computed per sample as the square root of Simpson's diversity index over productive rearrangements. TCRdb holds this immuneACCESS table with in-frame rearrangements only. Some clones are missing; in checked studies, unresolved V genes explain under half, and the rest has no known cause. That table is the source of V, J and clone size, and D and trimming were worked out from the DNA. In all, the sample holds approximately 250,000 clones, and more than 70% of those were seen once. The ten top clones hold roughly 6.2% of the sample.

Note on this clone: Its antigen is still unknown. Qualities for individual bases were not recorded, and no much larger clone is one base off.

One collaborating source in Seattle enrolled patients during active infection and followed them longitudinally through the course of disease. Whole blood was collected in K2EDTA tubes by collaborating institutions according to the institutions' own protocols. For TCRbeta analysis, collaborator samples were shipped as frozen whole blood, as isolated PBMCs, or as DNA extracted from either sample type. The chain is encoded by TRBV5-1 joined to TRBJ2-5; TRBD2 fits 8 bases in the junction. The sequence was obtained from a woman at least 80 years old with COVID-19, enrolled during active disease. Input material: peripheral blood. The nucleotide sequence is TGCGCCAGCAGCTTTGGTTCAAGCGGGGGAGTAGAGACCCAGTACTTC. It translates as CASSFGSSGGVETQYF. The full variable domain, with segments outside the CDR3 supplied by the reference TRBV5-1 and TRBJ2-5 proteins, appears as KAGVTQTPRYLIKTRGQQVTLSCSPISGHRSVSWYQQTPGQGLQFLFEYFSETQRNKGNFPGRFSGRQFSNSRSEMNVSTLELGDSALYLCASSFGSSGGVETQYFGPGTRLLVL.